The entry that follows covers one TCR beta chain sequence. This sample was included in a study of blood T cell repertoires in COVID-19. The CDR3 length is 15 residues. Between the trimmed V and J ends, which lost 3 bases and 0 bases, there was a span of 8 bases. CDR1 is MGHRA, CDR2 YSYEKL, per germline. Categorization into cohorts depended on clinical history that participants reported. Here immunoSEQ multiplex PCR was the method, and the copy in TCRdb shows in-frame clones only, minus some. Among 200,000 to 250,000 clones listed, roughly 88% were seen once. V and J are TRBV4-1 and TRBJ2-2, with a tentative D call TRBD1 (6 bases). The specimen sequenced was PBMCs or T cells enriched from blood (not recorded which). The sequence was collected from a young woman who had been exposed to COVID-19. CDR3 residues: CASSQGQTNTGELFF. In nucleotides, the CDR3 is TGCGCCAGCAGCCAGGGACAAACGAACACCGGGGAGCTGTTTTTT.